This entry lists 26 T cell receptor beta chains sequenced from one sample in a study of beta chain features in type 1 diabetes. Expressed TCRB transcripts were sequenced because the isolated RNA had all been reverse transcribed beforehand. The assay was immunoSEQ multiplex PCR, and TCRdb's table has in-frame clones only and misses some. The sample lists around 250,000 clones, 11% to 15% occurring once. Material: naive CD4+ T cells from blood. These receptors were collected from a middle-aged woman in good health.

This clone was seen more than once but under ten times. The rearrangement links TRBV4-1 to TRBJ2-3; 11 bases map to TRBD2. This CDR3 comprises 16 residues. After removal of 4 bases from V and 4 bases from J, the junction contained 7 bases not matched to a gene. The germline V gene encodes CDR1 MGHRA and CDR2 YSYEKL. The DNA of the CDR3 is TGCGCCAGCAGCCTAATAGCGGGGGGGCCCCCAGATACGCAGTATTTT. This gives the protein CASSLIAGGPPDTQYF.

The chain uses TRBV7-6 and TRBJ1-5; TRBD1 is a possible D gene (5 bases). V was trimmed by 5 bases and J by 3 bases, leaving 8 bases between them. Germline V gene data show CDR1 as SGHVS and CDR2 as FNYEAQ. The CDR3 is made up of 13 amino acids. The CDR3 loop is CASSIGHNQPQHF. Written as DNA, the CDR3 is TGTGCCAGCAGCATTGGACACAATCAGCCCCAGCATTTT.

The V gene is TRBV18, the J gene TRBJ1-5; 10 bases line up with TRBD1. The length of the CDR3 is 15 residues. CDR1 is KGHSH, CDR2 LQKENI, per germline. After removal of 3 bases from V and 6 bases from J, the junction contained 5 bases not matched to a gene. CDR3 nucleotides: TGTGCCAGCTCACCTGTGGGACAGGGGATTCAGCCCCAGCATTTT. This sequence encodes CASSPVGQGIQPQHF.

V and J are TRBV9 and TRBJ2-2; TRBD2 aligns across 13 bases. Trimming at V came to 4 bases and at J to 7 bases, leaving 4 bases not matched to a gene. CDR3 length: 15 residues. Per germline, CDR1 SGDLS and CDR2 YYNGEE. CDR3 nucleotides: TGTGCCAGCAGCCCTAGACTAGCGGGGGGCGGGGAGCTGTTTTTT. It encodes CASSPRLAGGGELFF.

The chain combines TRBV4-3 with TRBJ2-2; D might be TRBD2 (5 bases). Trimming pared 9 bases from V and 6 bases from J, leaving 17 bases between. The CDR3 has 14 residues. Germline V gene data show CDR1 as LGHNA and CDR2 as YSLEER. The CDR3 DNA sequence: TGCGCCAGTATAAGACGGAGGAGTCCCGGGGAGCTGTTTTTT. Its protein is CASIRRRSPGELFF.

This clone turned up a few times. The chain recombines TRBV7-9 with TRBJ2-3; D ambiguous. Trimming took 0 bases from V and 1 from J, leaving 5 bases between them. Germline V lookup: CDR1 SEHNR, CDR2 FQNEAQ (reference sequence). This CDR3 contains 14 residues. This CDR3 reads CASSLAPGTDTQYF. CDR3 bases: TGTGCCAGCAGCTTAGCGCCAGGCACAGATACGCAGTATTTT.

The rearrangement links TRBV21-1 to TRBJ1-2; TRBD1, as called in the table, went unchecked against the DNA. TRBV21-1 is designated a pseudogene. The CDR3 covers 13 residues. CDR3 in amino acids: CASSCQGLKGYTF. The CDR3 nucleotides read TGTGCCAGCAGCTGTCAGGGCCTCAAAGGCTACACCTTC.

The genes are TRBV10-3 and TRBJ1-5; D is undetermined. Germline values: CDR1 ENHRY, CDR2 SYGVKD. The CDR3 covers 16 residues. V was clipped by 2 bases and J by 0 bases, with 11 bases between them. The CDR3 bases are TGTGCCATCAGTGAGGGAAGACGGGATAGCAATCAGCCCCAGCATTTT. As protein: CAISEGRRDSNQPQHF.

Concerning this clone itself: This same CDR3 is encoded by further DNA sequences in the sample. The CDR3 sequence: CASSFGLAGSTDTQYF. CDR3 coding DNA: TGCGCCAGCAGCTTCGGACTAGCGGGGAGCACAGATACGCAGTATTTT. The rearrangement links TRBV5-1 to TRBJ2-3, with 12 bases identical to TRBD2. V was pared by 2 bases and J by 0 bases, with 1 base of the junction left unmatched. The germline V gene encodes CDR1 SGHRS and CDR2 YFSETQ. This CDR3 spans 16 amino acids.

This clone was observed a handful of times. The gene calls are TRBV5-1 and TRBJ2-6; D possibly corresponds to TRBD2 (7 bases). CDR3 length: 18 amino acids. CDR1 is SGHRS and CDR2 is YFSETQ in the germline V gene. Trimming stripped 4 bases from V and 0 bases from J, with 17 bases between. The CDR3 DNA is TGCGCCAGCAGCCTCACCGGGGGCGGGAGCTCTGGGGCCAACGTCCTGACTTTC. Its protein product is CASSLTGGGSSGANVLTF.

This clone was counted a few times. J is TRBJ1-2 and V is TRBV7-8; D gene ambiguous. Trimming left V 5 bases short and J 2 bases short, with 9 bases between. Germline V gene lookup returns CDR1 SGHVS and CDR2 FQNEAQ. The CDR3 consists of 13 residues. The DNA for the CDR3 is TGTGCCAGCAGCGCCGACGGGAACTATGGCTACACCTTC. It translates to CASSADGNYGYTF.

The chain carries TRBV5-1 and TRBJ2-1; 9 positions agree with TRBD1. After removal of 4 bases from V and 6 bases from J, the junction contained 8 bases not matched to a gene. The CDR3 spans 15 residues. Germline CDR1 and CDR2: SGHRS and YFSETQ. The CDR3: CASSPRQGVSNEQFF. CDR3 in DNA: TGCGCCAGCAGCCCGCGACAGGGGGTCAGCAATGAGCAGTTCTTC.

This clone turned up a few times. V and J are TRBV7-2 and TRBJ2-1; the match to TRBD2 covers 11 bases. The CDR3 consists of 16 residues. Losses at the gene ends were 5 bases for V and 1 base for J; bases not matched to a gene: 4. From germline, CDR1 is SGHTA and CDR2 FQGNSA. The DNA for the CDR3 is TGTGCCAGCAGCCCAGGGACTAGCGGTTCCTACAATGAGCAGTTCTTC. This sequence encodes CASSPGTSGSYNEQFF.

The table lists this clone with a few counts. The rearrangement joins TRBV9 to TRBJ2-3; weak D call: TRBD1 (6 bases). This CDR3 comprises 14 residues. From germline, CDR1 is SGDLS and CDR2 YYNGEE. Trimming pared 0 bases from V and 2 bases from J, leaving 7 bases between. The CDR3 region is CASSVGGPTDTQYF. The CDR3 region has the DNA TGTGCCAGCAGCGTAGGGGGGCCCACAGATACGCAGTATTTT.

The rearrangement joins TRBV7-9 to TRBJ2-5; a possible D gene is TRBD1 (5 bases). Germline CDR1 SEHNR, CDR2 FQNEAQ (reference sequence). CDR3 length: 17 amino acids. With 5 bases removed from V and 4 bases from J, the gap between germline ends came to 23 bases. The CDR3 DNA reads TGTGCCAGCAGCCCATATTGGGTCCAGACAGCTCTAGAGACCCAGTACTTC. This translates into CASSPYWVQTALETQYF. The full variable domain, its missing parts supplied by reference TRBV7-9 and TRBJ2-5, is DTGVSQNPRHKITKRGQNVTFRCDPISEHNRLYWYRQTLGQGPEFLTYFQNEAQLEKSRLLSDRFSAERPKGSFSTLEIQRTEQGDSAMYLCASSPYWVQTALETQYFGPGTRLLVL.

This chain uses TRBV5-1 with TRBJ2-3; TRBD1 aligns across 8 bases. CDR1 is SGHRS and CDR2 is YFSETQ in the germline V gene. This CDR3 region has 15 residues. Germline trimming cut 5 bases from V and 6 bases from J; bases unmatched to any gene: 11. CDR3 in DNA: TGCGCCAGCAGGGGGACAGGAAGGTTTACGGATACGCAGTATTTT. Its translation: CASRGTGRFTDTQYF.

This clone was detected only a few times. The chain combines TRBV2 with TRBJ2-5, with D possibly TRBD1 on 5 matching bases. V was shortened by 0 bases and J by 9 bases, with 8 bases between the two germline ends. Germline CDR1 SNHLY, CDR2 FYNNEI. The CDR3 contains 12 residues. Here the CDR3 reads CASSEAQGAQYF. The CDR3 DNA sequence: TGTGCCAGCAGTGAAGCCCAAGGGGCCCAGTACTTC.

This clone was recorded many times. The rearrangement joins TRBV7-2 to TRBJ2-5; possible D gene TRBD1, 5 bases. Trimming removed 5 bases from V and 6 bases from J, with 19 bases in between. The CDR3 is 15 amino acids. Per the germline V gene, CDR1 is SGHTA and CDR2 is FQGNSA. CDR3 sequence (DNA): TGTGCCAGCAGCCTCCGTTGGCTAAGGGGAAAGACCCAGTACTTC. Translated, it gives CASSLRWLRGKTQYF.

The V gene is TRBV19, the J gene TRBJ2-1; 9 bases map to TRBD2. The CDR3 runs to 16 residues. The germline V gene has CDR1 LNHDA and CDR2 SQIVND (reference sequence). Trimming cost V 5 bases and J 5 bases; bases outside gene matches: 10. This chain's CDR3 is CASSLPRGGGNNEQFF. The CDR3 bases are TGTGCCAGTAGTCTCCCGCGGGGGGGCGGAAACAATGAGCAGTTCTTC.

This clone came up a few times. The chain couples TRBV2 to TRBJ1-4; 8 nucleotides agree with TRBD1. The CDR3 consists of 15 residues. J gave up 3 bases and V 6 bases, and 6 bases lay outside the gene matches. Germline V gene data show CDR1 as SNHLY and CDR2 as FYNNEI. CDR3 bases: TGTGCCAGCAGACCACAGGGGGGAGCTAATGAAAAACTGTTTTTT. Translation gives CASRPQGGANEKLFF. The variable domain in full, completed from reference TRBV2 and TRBJ1-4, reads EPEVTQTPSHQVTQMGQEVILRCVPISNHLYFYWYRQILGQKVEFLVSFYNNEISEKSEIFDDQFSVERPDGSNFTLKIRSTKLEDSAMYFCASRPQGGANEKLFFGSGTQLSVL.

V and J are TRBV27 and TRBJ2-7; 9 bases map to TRBD1. The V segment lost 1 base and the J segment 4 bases; nucleotides outside the gene matches: 2. CDR1 and CDR2 (germline): MNHEY, SMNVEV (reference sequence). The CDR3 spans 14 residues. CDR3 nucleotides: TGTGCCAGCAGTTTATACAGGGGGCGGTACGAGCAGTACTTC. Its translation is CASSLYRGRYEQYF.

The DNA of the CDR3 is TGTGCCAGCAGCTTAGAATTGCTTGGGGGAGGGAGCAATCAGCCCCAGCATTTT. It encodes CASSLELLGGGSNQPQHF. The V and J genes are TRBV7-9 and TRBJ1-5, with D maybe TRBD1 (5 bases). The CDR3 sequence is 18 residues long. V was shortened by 1 base and J by 1 base, with 17 bases between the two germline ends. Germline V lookup: CDR1 SEHNR, CDR2 FQNEAQ (reference sequence). Drawing the rest from reference TRBV7-9 and TRBJ1-5, the complete variable domain is DTGVSQNPRHKITKRGQNVTFRCDPISEHNRLYWYRQTLGQGPEFLTYFQNEAQLEKSRLLSDRFSAERPKGSFSTLEIQRTEQGDSAMYLCASSLELLGGGSNQPQHFGDGTRLSIL.

The chain recombines TRBV19 with TRBJ1-3; possibly TRBD1 for D (6 bases). The length of the CDR3 is 15 residues. The V end was cut by 3 bases, the J end by 4 bases, with 13 bases between. Germline V gene sequence: CDR1 LNHDA, CDR2 SQIVND (reference sequence). CDR3 in amino acids: CASSIKTGLGNTIYF. The CDR3 DNA is TGTGCCAGTAGTATCAAAACAGGGCTCGGAAACACCATATATTTT. Complete variable domain (other parts from reference TRBV19 and TRBJ1-3): DGGITQSPKYLFRKEGQNVTLSCEQNLNHDAMYWYRQDPGQGLRLIYYSQIVNDFQKGDIAEGYSVSREKKESFPLTVTSAQKNPTAFYLCASSIKTGLGNTIYFGEGSWLTVV.

This chain links TRBV7-2 with TRBJ1-1, with 8 nucleotides matching TRBD1. The CDR3 length is 14 residues. V shed 3 bases and J 4 bases; nucleotides not matched to a gene: 4. The germline CDR1 and CDR2 sequences are SGHTA and FQGNSA. CDR3 in amino acids: CASSFTGGSTEAFF. The CDR3 nucleotides read TGTGCCAGCAGCTTTACAGGGGGGTCCACTGAAGCTTTCTTT.

This clone was observed a handful of times. This chain connects TRBV7-8 to TRBJ2-7, with no clear D. This CDR3 is 15 amino acids long. V lost 1 base and J lost 6, with 16 bases in between. Germline V CDR1 and CDR2: SGHVS, FQNEAQ. CDR3 coding DNA: TGTGCCAGCAGCTTAGGGGCCGCTGTGTTCTCCGAGCAGTACTTC. This translates into CASSLGAAVFSEQYF.

In this sample, this clone turned up a few times. The chain links TRBV6-6 to TRBJ1-2; TRBD1 matches 7 bases. CDR3 length equals 14 residues. The V segment lost 2 bases and the J segment 6 bases; nucleotides outside the gene matches: 6. CDR1 and CDR2 (germline): MNHNY, SVGAGI (reference sequence). CDR3 in amino acids: CASSYRGQVNGYTF. The CDR3 DNA reads TGTGCCAGCAGTTACCGTGGACAGGTTAATGGCTACACCTTC.